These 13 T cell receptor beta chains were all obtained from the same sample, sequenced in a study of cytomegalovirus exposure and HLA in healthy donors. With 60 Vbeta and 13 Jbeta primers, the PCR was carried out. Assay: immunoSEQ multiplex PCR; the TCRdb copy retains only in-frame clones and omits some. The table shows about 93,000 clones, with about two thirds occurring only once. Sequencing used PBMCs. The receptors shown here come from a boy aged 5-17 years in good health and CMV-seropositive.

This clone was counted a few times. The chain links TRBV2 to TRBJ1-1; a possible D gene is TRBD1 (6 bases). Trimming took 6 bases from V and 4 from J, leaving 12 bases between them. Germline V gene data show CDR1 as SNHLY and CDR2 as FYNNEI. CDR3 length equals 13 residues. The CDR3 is CASSRLGATEAFF. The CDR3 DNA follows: TGTGCCAGCAGCAGGTTGGGGGCCACTGAAGCTTTCTTT.

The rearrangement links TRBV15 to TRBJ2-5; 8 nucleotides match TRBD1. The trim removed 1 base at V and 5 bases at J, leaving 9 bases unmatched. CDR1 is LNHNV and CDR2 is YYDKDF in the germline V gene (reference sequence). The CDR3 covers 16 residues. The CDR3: CATSRGDRISEETQYF. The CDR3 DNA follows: TGTGCCACCAGCAGAGGGGACAGGATTAGTGAGGAGACCCAGTACTTC.

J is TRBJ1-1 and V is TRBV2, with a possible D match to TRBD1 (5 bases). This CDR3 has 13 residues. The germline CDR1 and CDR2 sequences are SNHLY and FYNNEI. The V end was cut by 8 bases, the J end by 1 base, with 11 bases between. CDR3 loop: CASGGLGNTEAFF. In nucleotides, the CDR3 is TGTGCCAGCGGGGGACTAGGGAACACTGAAGCTTTCTTT.

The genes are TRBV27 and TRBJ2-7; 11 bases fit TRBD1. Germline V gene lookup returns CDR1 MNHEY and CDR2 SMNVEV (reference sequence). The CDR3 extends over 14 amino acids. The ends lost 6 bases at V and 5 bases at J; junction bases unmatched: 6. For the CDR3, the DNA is TGTGCCAGCAGCCGGGACAGGGGGGGAGACGAGCAGTACTTC. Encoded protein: CASSRDRGGDEQYF.

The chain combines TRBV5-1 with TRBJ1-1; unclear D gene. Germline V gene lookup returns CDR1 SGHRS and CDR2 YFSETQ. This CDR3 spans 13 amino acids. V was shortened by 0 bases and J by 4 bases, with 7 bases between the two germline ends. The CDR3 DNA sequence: TGCGCCAGCAGCTTGGTCGTCAGCACTGAAGCTTTCTTT. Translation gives CASSLVVSTEAFF.

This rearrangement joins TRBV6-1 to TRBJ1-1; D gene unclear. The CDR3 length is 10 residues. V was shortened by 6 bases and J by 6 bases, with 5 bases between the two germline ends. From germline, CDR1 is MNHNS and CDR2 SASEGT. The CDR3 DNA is TGTGCCAGCAGACTCGCTGAAGCTTTCTTT. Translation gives CASRLAEAFF.

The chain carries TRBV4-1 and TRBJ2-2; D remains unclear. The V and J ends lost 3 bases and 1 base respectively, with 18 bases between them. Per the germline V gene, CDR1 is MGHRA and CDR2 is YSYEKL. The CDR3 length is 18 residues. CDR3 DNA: TGCGCCAGCAGCCAGGCCCCATTGGAGCTTGAGAACACCGGGGAGCTGTTTTTT. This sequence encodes CASSQAPLELENTGELFF.

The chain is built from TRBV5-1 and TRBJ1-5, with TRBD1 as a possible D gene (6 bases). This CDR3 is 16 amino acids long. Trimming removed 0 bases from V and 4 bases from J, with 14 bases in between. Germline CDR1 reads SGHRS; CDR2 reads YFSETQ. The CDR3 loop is CASSLGPQGLNQPQHF. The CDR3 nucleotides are TGCGCCAGCAGCTTGGGTCCCCAGGGGCTAAATCAGCCCCAGCATTTT.

CDR3 amino acids: CASSDSGTGGTGELFF. CDR3 nucleotides: TGTGCCAGCAGTGATTCCGGGACAGGGGGCACCGGGGAGCTGTTTTTT. This rearrangement joins TRBV27 to TRBJ2-2, with 11 bases matching TRBD1. V shed 5 bases and J 4 bases; nucleotides not matched to a gene: 6. Germline V CDR1 and CDR2: MNHEY, SMNVEV (reference sequence). This CDR3 region has 16 residues.

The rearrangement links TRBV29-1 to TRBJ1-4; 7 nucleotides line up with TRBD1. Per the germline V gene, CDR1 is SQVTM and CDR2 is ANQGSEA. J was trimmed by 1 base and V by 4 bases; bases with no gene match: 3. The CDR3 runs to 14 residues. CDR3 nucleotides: TGCAGCGTTGGCAGACAGGGAACTAATGAAAAACTGTTTTTT. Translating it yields CSVGRQGTNEKLFF.

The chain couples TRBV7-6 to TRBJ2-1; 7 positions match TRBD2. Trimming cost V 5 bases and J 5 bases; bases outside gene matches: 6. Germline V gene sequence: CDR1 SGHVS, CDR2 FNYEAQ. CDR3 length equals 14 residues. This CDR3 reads CASSERGRDNEQFF. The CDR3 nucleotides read TGTGCCAGCAGCGAGCGGGGCCGTGACAATGAGCAGTTCTTC.

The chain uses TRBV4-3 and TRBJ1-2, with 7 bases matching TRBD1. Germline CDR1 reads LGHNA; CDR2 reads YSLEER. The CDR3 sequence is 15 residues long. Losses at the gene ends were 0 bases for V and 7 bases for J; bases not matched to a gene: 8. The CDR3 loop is CASSQELGTGVGYTF. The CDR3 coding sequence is TGCGCCAGCAGCCAAGAGTTGGGAACAGGGGTTGGCTACACCTTC.

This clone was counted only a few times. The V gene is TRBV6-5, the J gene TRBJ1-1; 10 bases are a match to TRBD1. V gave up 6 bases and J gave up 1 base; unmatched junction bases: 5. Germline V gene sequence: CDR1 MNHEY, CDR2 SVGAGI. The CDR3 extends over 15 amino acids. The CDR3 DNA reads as TGTGCCAGCAGCCCCGGGACAGGGGAGAACACTGAAGCTTTCTTT. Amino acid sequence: CASSPGTGENTEAFF.